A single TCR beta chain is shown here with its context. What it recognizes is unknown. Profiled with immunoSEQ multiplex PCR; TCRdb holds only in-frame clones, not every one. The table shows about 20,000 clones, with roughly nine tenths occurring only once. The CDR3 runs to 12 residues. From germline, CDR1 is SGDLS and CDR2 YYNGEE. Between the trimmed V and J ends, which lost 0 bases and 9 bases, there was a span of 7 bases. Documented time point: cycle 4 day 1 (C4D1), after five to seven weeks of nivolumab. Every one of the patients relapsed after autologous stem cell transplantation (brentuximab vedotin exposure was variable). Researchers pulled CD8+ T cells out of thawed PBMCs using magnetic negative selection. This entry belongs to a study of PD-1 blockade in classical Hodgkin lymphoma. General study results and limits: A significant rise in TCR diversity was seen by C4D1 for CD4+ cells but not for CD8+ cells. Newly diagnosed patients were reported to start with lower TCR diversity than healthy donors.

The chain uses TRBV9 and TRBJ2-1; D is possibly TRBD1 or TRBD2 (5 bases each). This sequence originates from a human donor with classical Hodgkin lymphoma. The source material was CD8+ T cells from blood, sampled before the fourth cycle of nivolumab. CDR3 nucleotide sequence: TGTGCCAGCAGCGTAGGAGGGGTTGAGCAGTTCTTC. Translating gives CASSVGGVEQFF.